This T cell receptor beta chain was identified during a study of neurological immune-mediated disorders. The cDNA came from 5'RACE with 10-nucleotide random UMIs. A single record per CDR3 protein comes from TCRdb applying MiXCR to the 5' RACE reads. Found here are 50,000 or so distinct CDR3 sequences, 25% of them singletons; the top ten hold around a quarter. CDR1 is SGHRS and CDR2 is YFSETQ in the germline V gene. The V end was cut by 3 bases, the J end by 5 bases, with 13 bases between. The CDR3 is 14 amino acids. As to this clonotype: Its antigen is not known.

General study findings and limits: While HTLV-1-associated myelopathy showed the greatest TCR clonal expansion, multiple sclerosis showed the least, falling below healthy controls.

The sample comprised PBMCs. The chain combines TRBV5-1 with TRBJ2-3; possibly TRBD2 for D (5 bases). The sequence derives from a woman in her 70s in good health. CDR3 residues: CASSSQRRGDTQYF. The CDR3 coding sequence is TGCGCCAGCAGCTCTCAGCGCCGGGGAGATACGCAGTATTTT. Full variable domain (missing parts from reference TRBV5-1 and TRBJ2-3): KAGVTQTPRYLIKTRGQQVTLSCSPISGHRSVSWYQQTPGQGLQFLFEYFSETQRNKGNFPGRFSGRQFSNSRSEMNVSTLELGDSALYLCASSSQRRGDTQYFGPGTRLTVL.